The entry that follows covers one T cell receptor (beta chain) sequence. There is no known antigen for this receptor. Per-base quality was not reported, and no clone a single base away is much larger than it. CDR3 length: 15 amino acids, cysteine to phenylalanine. The retained sequence is limited to the CDR3, 45 bases, with the frame set at the first base. The germline ends are 19 bases apart after V is trimmed by 6 bases and J by 8 bases. Reading the germline V gene gives CDR1 MRHNA and CDR2 SNTAGT. Donors formed part of the validation cohort, which comprised 120 subjects and was distinct from the first cohort of under 850 subjects. This entry is derived from a study of cytomegalovirus exposure and HLA in healthy donors (dated by TCRdb to about 2017). Looking at the study overall: A later analysis indicated that the 110 or so validation repertoires were generated on the platform also employed for the 650 to 850 repertoires of the first cohort. The study aimed to test whether signatures of past pathogen exposure could be identified by cataloging public T cell receptors. Along with the roughly 610-subject first cohort, a separate validation cohort of roughly 110 different subjects was used. High-throughput TCR immunosequencing, statistical association of individual TCRs with disease status, and machine learning were combined to predict cytomegalovirus infection status. The study at large found these results: Most TCR sequences were observed very rarely across donors, whereas some public TCRs were present in many individuals. The classifier was reported to diagnose cytomegalovirus status with high specificity and sensitivity in both the original and validation cohorts. The authors suggested that the approach could potentially be generalized to other disease states and immunological phenotypes. A later analysis lacked HLA typing for the validation cohort, so it scored co-occurrence in that cohort across all 110 or so repertoires. Of the cluster scores, 94% were above 0 in a later analysis, which found that TCRs clustered in the first cohort also tended to co-occur in the approximately 130 validation repertoires. In vitro tests confirmed that a few of the cytomegalovirus-associated TCR beta chains recognize cytomegalovirus antigens. In the study, 164 TCR beta chains were listed as associated with cytomegalovirus.

Libraries came from the immunoSEQ multiplex PCR assay. The original methods were these. A statistical classification framework was built for diagnosing cytomegalovirus status from the catalog of TCR beta chain sequences. TCRdb limited this immuneACCESS table to in-frame rearrangements with V and J called. A share of clones is missing; checked studies link under half to unresolved V genes, and the rest is unexplained. Clone size and the V and J calls come from that table; the DNA yielded D and trimming. The sample data list fewer than 150,000 clones, and about 85% of these were observed just once. The ten largest clones capture about 4.1% of the sample.

Sequenced sample: PBMCs. The chain couples TRBV6-4 to TRBJ1-4; the best D guess is TRBD1, with 6 bases matching. The receptor was derived from a man aged 18 to 30 in good health and CMV-seropositive. Here is the DNA: TGTGCCAGCAGCCTAGGGGGTTCTAGTATCGAAAAACTGTTTTTT. The encoded protein is CASSLGGSSIEKLFF.